This TCR beta chain came from a study of T cell responses to AZD1222 COVID-19 vaccine. TCRdb's copy holds only in-frame clones and misses some; the assay was immunoSEQ multiplex PCR. The sample carries more than 95,000 clones, around nine tenths recorded once. This clonotype was sampled from an adult who received the AZD1222 COVID-19 vaccine. This specimen was peripheral blood, taken 28 days after the second AZD1222 dose.

CDR3: CASSLRAGTTEAFF. The CDR3 nucleotides are TGTGCCAGCAGCTTAAGAGCAGGGACGACTGAAGCTTTCTTT. The chain links TRBV7-3 to TRBJ1-1, with D possibly matching TRBD1 (5 bases). CDR1 and CDR2 from the germline V gene are SGHTA and FQGTGA. Trimming left V 1 base short and J 5 bases short, with 11 bases between. This CDR3 spans 14 amino acids.